This TCR beta chain was captured by sequencing in a study of monozygotic twins with cystic fibrosis. The overall study: With about 15 PCR cycles, barcoded libraries came from roughly 3 micrograms of fragmented DNA. Study-wide results and limits: Nucleotide-identical clonotype sharing was significantly higher within monozygotic CF twin pairs than between unrelated CF individuals. Clonality was generally low (median roughly 0.01), higher in the most severe patients.

Germline V gene lookup returns CDR1 SGHRS and CDR2 YFSETQ. The CDR3 totals 15 residues. J gave up 10 bases and V 1 base, and 9 bases lay outside the gene matches. The method was immunoSEQ multiplex PCR; TCRdb's version includes in-frame clones alone and lacks a portion of them. The sample consists of 15,000 to 20,000 clones, around 90% of them appearing once. For this clone: Its antigen is unknown.

This sequence joins TRBV5-1 and TRBJ2-1; 9 nucleotides agree with TRBD2. Input material: blood. The clonotype comes from a girl aged 2-15 years with cystic fibrosis. CDR3 sequence: CASSLTAGGLPEQFF. For the CDR3, the DNA is TGCGCCAGCAGCTTGACAGCGGGAGGCCTCCCGGAGCAGTTCTTC.